This T cell receptor (beta chain) was captured in a study of T-cell reconstitution after alpha-beta-depleted transplantation in children. Whole-study results and caveats: After transplant, high TCRbeta diversity at day 60 in some patients arose from surviving recipient T cells and thymic progenitors. Newly produced T cells mostly accounted for T-cell counts and diversity one year post-transplant. By about two months after transplant, alpha-beta T cells reportedly arose from several hundred graft clones that had expanded.

This CDR3 is 11 amino acids long. The germline gives CDR1 SQVTM, CDR2 ANQGSEA. Preparation of the TCRbeta library involved a method that used unique molecular identifiers. TCRdb reanalysed the PCR reads using MiXCR and keeps one entry per CDR3 protein. The sample consists of around 700,000 distinct CDR3 sequences, around 14% of them appearing once. This clonotype has a count of ten or more. Its cognate antigen is unknown. Sequences were derived from PBMCs, sampled before TCRalphabeta/CD19-depleted stem cell transplant. The receptor was isolated from a girl aged 2-10 years with congenital amegakaryocytic thrombocytopenia, due to receive a stem cell transplant. This chain connects TRBV29-1 to TRBJ1-1, with a possible D match to TRBD1 (5 bases). DNA for the CDR3: TGCACCTCATCCACCCGGGGGGAAGCTTTCTTT. Its protein product is CTSSTRGEAFF.